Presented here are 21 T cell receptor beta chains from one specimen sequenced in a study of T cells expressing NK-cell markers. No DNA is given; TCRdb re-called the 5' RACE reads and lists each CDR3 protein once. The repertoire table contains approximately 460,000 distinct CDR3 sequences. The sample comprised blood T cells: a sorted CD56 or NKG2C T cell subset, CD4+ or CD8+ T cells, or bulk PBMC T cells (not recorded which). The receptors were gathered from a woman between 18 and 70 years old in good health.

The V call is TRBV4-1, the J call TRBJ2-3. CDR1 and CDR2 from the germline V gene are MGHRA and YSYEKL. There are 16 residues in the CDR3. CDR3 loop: CASSHLPLSGTDTQYF.

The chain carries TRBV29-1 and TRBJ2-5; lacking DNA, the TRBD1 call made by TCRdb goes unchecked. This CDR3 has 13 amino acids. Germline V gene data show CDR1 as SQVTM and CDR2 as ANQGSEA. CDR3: CSVGDRGSETQYF.

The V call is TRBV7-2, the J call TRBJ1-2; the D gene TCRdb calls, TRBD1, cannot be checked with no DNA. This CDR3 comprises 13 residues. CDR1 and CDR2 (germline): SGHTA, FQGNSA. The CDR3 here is CASSLQGTYGYTF.

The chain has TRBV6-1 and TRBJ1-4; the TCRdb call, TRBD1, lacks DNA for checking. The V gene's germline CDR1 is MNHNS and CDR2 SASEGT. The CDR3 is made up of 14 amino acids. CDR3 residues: CASNEQPGPRKLFF.

The CDR3 sequence is CASRSTSGGTDTQYF. The chain links TRBV2 to TRBJ2-3; TCRdb's D gene call, TRBD2, goes unchecked for lack of DNA. The CDR3 totals 15 residues. Germline CDR1 and CDR2: SNHLY and FYNNEI.

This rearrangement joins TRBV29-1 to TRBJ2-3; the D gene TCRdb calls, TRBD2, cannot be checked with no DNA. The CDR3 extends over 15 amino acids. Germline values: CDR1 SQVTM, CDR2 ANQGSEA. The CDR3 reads CSVNSRGGYTDTQYF.

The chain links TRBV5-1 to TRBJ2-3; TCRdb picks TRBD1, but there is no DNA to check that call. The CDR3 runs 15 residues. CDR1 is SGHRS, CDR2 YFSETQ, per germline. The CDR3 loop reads CASSLRQFPTDTQYF.

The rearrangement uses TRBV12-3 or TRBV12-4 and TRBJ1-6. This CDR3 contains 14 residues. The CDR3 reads CASSFRRINSPLHF.

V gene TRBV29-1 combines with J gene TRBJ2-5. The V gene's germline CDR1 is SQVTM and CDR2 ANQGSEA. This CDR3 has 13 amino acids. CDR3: CSVVRELQETQYF.

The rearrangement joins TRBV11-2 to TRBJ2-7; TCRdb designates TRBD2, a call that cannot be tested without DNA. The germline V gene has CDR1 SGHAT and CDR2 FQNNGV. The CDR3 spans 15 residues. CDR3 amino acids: CASSLVAASSYEQYF.

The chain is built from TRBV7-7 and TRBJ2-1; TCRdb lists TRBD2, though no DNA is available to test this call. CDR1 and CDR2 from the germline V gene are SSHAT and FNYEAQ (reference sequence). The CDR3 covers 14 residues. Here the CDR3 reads CASAQRELSNEQFF.

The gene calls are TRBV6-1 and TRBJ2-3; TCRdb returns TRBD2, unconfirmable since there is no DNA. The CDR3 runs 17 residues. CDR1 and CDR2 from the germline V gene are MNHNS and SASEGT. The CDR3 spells CASRLLRLAGLADTQYF.

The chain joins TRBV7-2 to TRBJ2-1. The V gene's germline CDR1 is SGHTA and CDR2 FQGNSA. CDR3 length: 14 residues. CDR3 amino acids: CASSLDPQSNEQFF. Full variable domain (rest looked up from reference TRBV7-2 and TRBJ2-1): GAGVSQSPSNKVTEKGKDVELRCDPISGHTALYWYRQSLGQGLEFLIYFQGNSAPDKSGLPSDRFSAERTGGSVSTLTIQRTQQEDSAVYLCASSLDPQSNEQFFGPGTRLTVL.

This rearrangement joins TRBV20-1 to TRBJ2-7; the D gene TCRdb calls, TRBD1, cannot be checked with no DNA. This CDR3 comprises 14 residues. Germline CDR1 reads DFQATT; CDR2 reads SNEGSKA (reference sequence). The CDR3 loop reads CSASPTGGTYEQYF.

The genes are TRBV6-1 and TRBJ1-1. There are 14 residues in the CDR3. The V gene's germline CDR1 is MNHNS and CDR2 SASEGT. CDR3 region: CASRLVGQNTEAFF.

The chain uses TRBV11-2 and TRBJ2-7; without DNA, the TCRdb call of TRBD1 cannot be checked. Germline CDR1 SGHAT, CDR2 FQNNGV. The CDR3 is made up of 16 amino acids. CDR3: CASSLDGGTHSYEQYF.

This chain's CDR3 is CAISGLVHSSTDTQYF. The chain uses TRBV10-3 and TRBJ2-3; TCRdb's D call, TRBD2, is unchecked because there is no DNA. Germline V gene data show CDR1 as ENHRY and CDR2 as SYGVKD. This CDR3 comprises 16 residues.

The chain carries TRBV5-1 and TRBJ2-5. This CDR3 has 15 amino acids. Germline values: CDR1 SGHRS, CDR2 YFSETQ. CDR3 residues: CASSTASPYQETQYF.

This CDR3 reads CASGYRVNTEAFF. The chain is built from TRBV5-1 and TRBJ1-1; TCRdb reports TRBD1, a call that lacks DNA to check it against. The CDR3 runs to 13 residues. Per germline, CDR1 SGHRS and CDR2 YFSETQ.

CDR3 residues: CSARGARGYETQYF. The chain has TRBV20-1 and TRBJ2-5; TCRdb calls TRBD1, which cannot be checked without DNA. The germline V gene encodes CDR1 DFQATT and CDR2 SNEGSKA (reference sequence). The CDR3 totals 14 residues.

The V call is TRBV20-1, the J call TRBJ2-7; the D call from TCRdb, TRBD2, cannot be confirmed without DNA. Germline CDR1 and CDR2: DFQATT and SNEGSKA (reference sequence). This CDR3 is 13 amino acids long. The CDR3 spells CSARDGLREEQYF.